The present T cell receptor beta chain was sequenced within a study of cytomegalovirus exposure and HLA in healthy donors. Study-wide points: In vitro experiments confirmed that three CMV-associated chains were specific for CMV antigens. A later analysis reportedly found fewer N-insertions in an Asian-associated ancestry cluster than the approximately 660-donor mean.

For this clone: Its antigen is not identified.

Germline values: CDR1 MGHRA, CDR2 YSYEKL. The CDR3 extends over 14 amino acids. The V end was cut by 1 base, the J end by 0 bases, with 7 bases between. Use of 60 Vbeta and 13 Jbeta primers characterized the PCR. Sequencing was performed with immunoSEQ multiplex PCR; in TCRdb, only in-frame clones are kept and a portion is missing. The table has some 140,000 clones, around 77% seen once. The TCR originated in a man aged 25-40 years in good health. Sequencing was done on a sample of PBMCs. The gene calls are TRBV4-1 and TRBJ2-7; D is ambiguous. For the CDR3, the DNA is TGCGCCAGCAGCCAAGGCCGGAGCTCCTACGAGCAGTACTTC. Residues: CASSQGRSSYEQYF.